This is a list of T cell receptor beta chains from one sample in a study of T-cell memory formation after mild COVID-19. TCRdb reanalysed the 5' RACE reads using MiXCR and keeps one entry per CDR3 protein. The repertoire includes under 400,000 distinct CDR3 sequences, under 25% of them detected once, and under 15% sits in the top ten. The sample consisted of PBMCs or a T cell subset sorted from them (not recorded which). The receptors were gathered from an adult woman who had mild COVID-19 (a few samples of this study predate the infection). Cell type and time point are not known. CDR3s include the opening cysteine and the closing phenylalanine or tryptophan. The D gene is left open where the match is weak. Some rows mark clone size as missing; the rest say once, few, many or name a class of expanded clone.

d_call,clone_size,j_call,v_call,cdr3_nt,cdr3_aa
TRBD1,-,TRBJ1-5,TRBV7-9,TGTGCCAGCAGCTTAGGACAGGGAGAAGATCAGCCCCAGCATTTT,CASSLGQGEDQPQHF
-,-,TRBJ2-1,TRBV6-5,TGTGCCAGCAGTTACTCCAGGGAACGGGGATACAATGAGCAGTTCTTC,CASSYSRERGYNEQFF
-,-,TRBJ1-5,TRBV21-1,TGTGCCAGCAGCAAAGAGTGGCCCAACAGACACCGTAGCAATCAGCCCCAGCATTTT,CASSKEWPNRHRSNQPQHF
-,few,TRBJ1-1,TRBV7-9,TGTGCCAGCAGCCTTGATTTCGGGGAACGGCCCACTGAAGCTTTCTTT,CASSLDFGERPTEAFF
TRBD2,few,TRBJ2-3,TRBV12-3/TRBV12-4,TGTGCCAGCAGTTTCCTAGCGGGAGTGTCTACAGATACGCAGTATTTT,CASSFLAGVSTDTQYF
TRBD1,-,TRBJ1-2,TRBV7-9,TGTGCCAGCAGCCAAGGGACAGCAAATAACTATGGCTACACCTTC,CASSQGTANNYGYTF
TRBD1,-,TRBJ1-2,TRBV12-3/TRBV12-4,TGTGCCAGCAGACAAACAGGGGGTGGGGGTTATGGCTACACCTTC,CASRQTGGGGYGYTF
TRBD1,few,TRBJ1-6,TRBV5-1,TGCGCCAGCAGACCTAGGACAGGGAGTTCACCCCTCCACTTT,CASRPRTGSSPLHF
-,-,TRBJ1-2,TRBV7-2,TGTGCCAGCAGCACGGCGGGGGGCTATGGCTACACCTTC,CASSTAGGYGYTF
-,few,TRBJ2-5,TRBV12-3/TRBV12-4,TGTGCCAGCAGTTTCGATGGGGACTTGGAGACCCAGTACTTC,CASSFDGDLETQYF
TRBD1,-,TRBJ1-4,TRBV5-1,TGCGCCAGCAGCTTGGGCGAGGACAGGCTAAATGAAAAACTGTTTTTT,CASSLGEDRLNEKLFF
TRBD1,-,TRBJ1-6,TRBV4-1,TGCGCCAGCAGCCAAGCCCCCCGGGACAGGACCCTCCACTTT,CASSQAPRDRTLHF
TRBD1,once,TRBJ1-4,TRBV7-9,TGTGCCAGCAGCTTAGAGGGGACAGGGAATGAAAAACTGTTTTTT,CASSLEGTGNEKLFF
TRBD1,few,TRBJ2-5,TRBV20-1,TGCAGTGCTAGATGGGGTAGGGGGCCCGATAAAGAGACCCAGTACTTC,CSARWGRGPDKETQYF
-,-,TRBJ2-1,TRBV27,TGTGCCAGCGGACAGAGGTTTGAGCAGTTCTTC,CASGQRFEQFF
-,few,TRBJ2-7,TRBV4-2,TGTGCCAGCAGCCCTTTAGAGGGGCCGAGCTCCTACGAGCAGTACTTC,CASSPLEGPSSYEQYF
TRBD2,many,TRBJ2-5,TRBV12-3/TRBV12-4,TGTGCCAGCACCTTCCGGGAGGGGGGAGAGACCCAGTACTTC,CASTFREGGETQYF
-,few,TRBJ1-5,TRBV20-1,TGCAGTGCTAGTGGTTTTGGTCAGCCCCAGCATTTT,CSASGFGQPQHF
TRBD2,-,TRBJ2-1,TRBV25-1,TGTGCCAGCAGTGCACCTCCGGACTGGCCGGGAGGATACAATGAGCAGTTCTTC,CASSAPPDWPGGYNEQFF
-,-,TRBJ2-2,TRBV4-1,TGCGCCAGCAGCCAGGGCGTTATACAACAGGGACCGATGAACACCGGGGAGCTGTTTTTT,CASSQGVIQQGPMNTGELFF
-,-,TRBJ1-2,TRBV10-3,TGTGCCATCAGTGAGCGACAGGATATGAACTATGGCTACACCTTC,CAISERQDMNYGYTF
-,-,TRBJ1-2,TRBV7-9,TGTGCCGGCACGACAGGTTATCGCGGCTACACCTTC,CAGTTGYRGYTF
-,many,TRBJ2-1,TRBV7-2,TGTGCCAGCAGCTCCCGTGAGGTTGTTGAGCAGTTCTTC,CASSSREVVEQFF
-,-,TRBJ2-1,TRBV20-1,TGCAGTGCTAGGAGCAGGGGTTCTGGCAATGAGCAGTTCTTC,CSARSRGSGNEQFF
-,-,TRBJ2-2,TRBV10-2,TGCGCCAGCAGCCATAGCCACCCAGCCACCGGGGAGCTGTTTTTT,CASSHSHPATGELFF
-,few,TRBJ2-2,TRBV2,TGTGCCAGCACCCAGGGTTCGAACACCGGGGAGCTGTTTTTT,CASTQGSNTGELFF
-,-,TRBJ2-5,TRBV7-2,TGTGCCAGCAGCCTCCGGGGGCTGCTAGGAGAGACCCAGTACTTC,CASSLRGLLGETQYF
-,many,TRBJ2-4,TRBV20-1,TGCAGTGCTAGAGATATAAGGGGTCGAAACATTCAGTACTTC,CSARDIRGRNIQYF
-,-,TRBJ2-3,TRBV20-1,TGCAGTGCCCGACGGGACTCGGCCACAGATACGCAGTATTTT,CSARRDSATDTQYF
-,few,TRBJ1-1,TRBV5-1,TGCGCCAGCAGCGAGATGCCGAACACTGAAGCTTTCTTT,CASSEMPNTEAFF
TRBD2,-,TRBJ2-7,TRBV30,TGTGCCGGGTTTGGGGGGGTGGCTTACGAGCAGTACTTC,CAGFGGVAYEQYF
-,-,TRBJ2-2,TRBV29-1,TGCAAGCCCCCCGGGCCAAGGATCGGGGAGCTGTTTTTT,CKPPGPRIGELFF
TRBD1,-,TRBJ1-4,TRBV3-1,TGTGCCAGCAGCCGAGACAGGGCTGGTAATGAAAAACTGTTTTTT,CASSRDRAGNEKLFF
TRBD2,-,TRBJ2-5,TRBV5-6,TGTGCCAGCAGCTTGGGGGAGTTGGCGGGGGAGATCCCGAACCAAGAGACCCAGTACTTC,CASSLGELAGEIPNQETQYF
TRBD2,medium-sized,TRBJ2-1,TRBV7-2,TGCGCCAGCAGCTTGAGCGGGAGCTCCTACAATGAGCAGTTCTTC,CASSLSGSSYNEQFF
-,many,TRBJ2-2,TRBV5-1,TGCGCCAGCAGCATGGACAGCCGAACCACCGGGGAGCTGTTTTTT,CASSMDSRTTGELFF
-,-,TRBJ1-1,TRBV7-6,TGTGCCAGCAGCTTAGCAAAGGGAGTGGGACCCACTGAAGCTTTCTTT,CASSLAKGVGPTEAFF
-,few,TRBJ2-3,TRBV9,TGTGCCAGCAGCCCCCTTGGCCTGTTGAGCTCCACAGATACGCAGTATTTT,CASSPLGLLSSTDTQYF
-,few,TRBJ1-1,TRBV6-1,TGTGCCAGCAGGAGAACAGGGAGTGCCACTGAAGCTTTCTTT,CASRRTGSATEAFF
-,-,TRBJ1-6,TRBV7-8,TGTGCCAGCAGGCCCAGGACGGGCAATTCGCCCCTCCACTTT,CASRPRTGNSPLHF
-,few,TRBJ1-4,TRBV28,TGTGCCAGCAGTTCGCTCCGCCATGTGTCAACTAATGAAAAACTGTTTTTT,CASSSLRHVSTNEKLFF
-,few,TRBJ1-1,TRBV18,TGTGCCAGCTCACCGTCCCGAGGTTACACTGAAGCTTTCTTT,CASSPSRGYTEAFF
-,-,TRBJ1-2,TRBV4-3,TGCGCCAGCAGCCAAGAGGCTGACGGGGGGATGTCGGGCTACACCTTC,CASSQEADGGMSGYTF
TRBD2,few,TRBJ2-3,TRBV19,TGTGCCAGTAGCGAGATTAGCGGGAGGGTTGGAGATACGCAGTATTTT,CASSEISGRVGDTQYF
TRBD2,many,TRBJ2-2,TRBV7-3,TGTGCCAGCAGCCTGCCCCGGGAGGACTACACCGGGGAGCTGTTTTTT,CASSLPREDYTGELFF